These 27 T cell receptor beta chains originate from one sample sequenced in a study of blood T cells in healthy people across ages. With a J-beta primer mix and a sample-barcoded 5' primer, a second PCR ran roughly 6 to 11 cycles. From the 5' RACE reads, TCRdb called clonotypes with MiXCR, one entry per CDR3 protein. The table lists some 850,000 distinct CDR3 sequences, around a quarter of them singletons. The sample also formed part of further work on T cells of mothers and their children.

Sequencing input: blood. The receptors originated from a boy aged 5-17 years in good health.

The chain joins TRBV20-1 to TRBJ2-7, with 8 bases matching TRBD1. Germline V CDR1 and CDR2: DFQATT, SNEGSKA (reference sequence). The CDR3 sequence is 13 residues long. The V segment lost 6 bases and the J segment 5 bases; nucleotides outside the gene matches: 9. The CDR3 is CSAAGQGVNEQYF. The CDR3 DNA reads as TGCAGTGCGGCTGGACAGGGAGTCAACGAGCAGTACTTC.

The CDR3 DNA is TGTGCCAGCAGTTTAACACTCGGGACAACCTACGAGCAGTACTTC. It specifies CASSLTLGTTYEQYF. The chain recombines TRBV12-3 or TRBV12-4 with TRBJ2-7; D is possibly TRBD1 (6 bases). The CDR3 has 15 amino acids. Trimming stripped 2 bases from V and 2 bases from J, with 13 bases between.

The rearrangement links TRBV5-1 to TRBJ1-4; weak D call: TRBD1 (5 bases). Germline V gene sequence: CDR1 SGHRS, CDR2 YFSETQ. V dropped 1 base and J dropped 4 bases, with 8 bases sitting between them. The CDR3 extends over 14 amino acids. The DNA of the CDR3 is TGCGCCAGCAGCTTGTGGGACGGTAATGAAAAACTGTTTTTT. It specifies CASSLWDGNEKLFF.

This clonotype was picked up a small number of times. The chain links TRBV6-1 to TRBJ2-7; 12 nucleotides align to TRBD2. Trimming took 5 bases from V and 5 from J; bases not matched to a gene: 7. Germline V gives CDR1 MNHNS, CDR2 SASEGT. The CDR3 covers 15 residues. CDR3 residues: CASSPRTSGENEQYF. The DNA of the CDR3 is TGTGCCAGCAGTCCCCGGACTAGCGGGGAAAACGAGCAGTACTTC.

This chain connects TRBV29-1 to TRBJ2-5, with TRBD1 matching over 8 bases. This CDR3 spans 14 amino acids. The germline gives CDR1 SQVTM, CDR2 ANQGSEA. J gave up 1 base and V 4 bases, and 5 bases lay outside the gene matches. The CDR3 reads CSVVDRGLQETQYF. The CDR3 nucleotides read TGCAGCGTTGTAGACAGGGGCCTCCAAGAGACCCAGTACTTC.

In its sample, this clonotype was seen a few times. The J gene is TRBJ2-5, the V gene TRBV6-1, with no clear D. Germline assignment: CDR1 MNHNS and CDR2 SASEGT. V was pared by 1 base and J by 7 bases, with 10 bases between. The CDR3 contains 13 residues. The CDR3 region has the DNA TGTGCCAGCAGTGAAGTTTGGGAAAGGACCCAGTACTTC. It is translated as CASSEVWERTQYF.

The rearrangement uses TRBV14 and TRBJ1-2; a weak D match, TRBD1 (5 bases). The V gene lost 2 bases and the J gene lost 4 bases, with 14 bases spanning the gap. The CDR3 sequence is 15 residues long. The germline V gene has CDR1 SGHDN and CDR2 FVKESK. The CDR3, as DNA: TGTGCCAGCAGCCAAATCCGGGGGTTCACCTATGGCTACACCTTC. It yields the protein CASSQIRGFTYGYTF.

V is TRBV27 and J is TRBJ1-1; TRBD1 aligns across 7 bases. The CDR3 loop spans 16 amino acids. Germline assignment: CDR1 MNHEY and CDR2 SMNVEV (reference sequence). The V and J ends lost 5 bases and 0 bases, in that order; junction bases with no gene match: 9. The CDR3 sequence is CASSPEGTALNTEAFF. The CDR3 DNA sequence: TGTGCCAGCAGTCCAGAAGGGACAGCGCTGAACACTGAAGCTTTCTTT.

In DNA, the CDR3 is TGCGCCAGCACCTTAGCGGCACAAGAGACCCAGTACTTC. Translated, it gives CASTLAAQETQYF. This chain uses TRBV5-1 with TRBJ2-5, with a weak D call TRBD2 (6 bases). Trimming removed 6 bases at V and 2 bases at J, with 11 bases between. CDR1 is SGHRS and CDR2 is YFSETQ in the germline V gene. The CDR3 is 13 amino acids.

This clonotype turned up a few times. V gene TRBV15 combines with J gene TRBJ1-1; 8 nucleotides align to TRBD1. The V and J ends lost 2 bases and 4 bases, in that order; junction bases with no gene match: 0. The CDR3 is made up of 13 amino acids. CDR1 is LNHNV, CDR2 YYDKDF, per germline (reference sequence). The CDR3 bases are TGTGCCACCAGCAGAACAGGGGGCACTGAAGCTTTCTTT. Amino acid sequence: CATSRTGGTEAFF. The complete variable domain, with remaining parts taken from reference TRBV15 and TRBJ1-1, reads DAMVIQNPRYQVTQFGKPVTLSCSQTLNHNVMYWYQQKSSQAPKLLFHYYDKDFNNEADTPDNFQSRRPNTSFCFLDIRSPGLGDTAMYLCATSRTGGTEAFFGQGTRLTVV.

This chain joins TRBV20-1 and TRBJ2-1; TRBD1 aligns across 7 bases. The CDR3 has 15 residues. Germline CDR1 and CDR2: DFQATT and SNEGSKA (reference sequence). J was trimmed by 8 bases and V by 5 bases; bases with no gene match: 15. The CDR3 sequence is CSALNPGQTAYEQFF. CDR3 bases: TGCAGTGCTCTTAACCCGGGACAGACTGCATATGAGCAGTTCTTC.

This clonotype was seen a handful of times. Written as DNA, the CDR3 is TGTGCCAGCAGCACCTCACTGACTAGCGGGGGCGGAGAGCAGTACTTC. Residues: CASSTSLTSGGGEQYF. The chain has TRBV13 and TRBJ2-7; 12 nucleotides match TRBD2. This CDR3 spans 16 amino acids. Looked up from germline, CDR1 is PRHDT and CDR2 is FYEKMQ (reference sequence). V shed 5 bases and J 7 bases; nucleotides not matched to a gene: 12.

The chain employs TRBV5-1 and TRBJ2-3; TRBD2 matches 11 bases. V shed 3 bases and J 2 bases; nucleotides not matched to a gene: 5. This CDR3 spans 16 amino acids. Germline V CDR1 and CDR2: SGHRS, YFSETQ. CDR3 nucleotide sequence: TGCGCCAGCAGCTACCTACTAGCGGGGGCCACAGATACGCAGTATTTT. As protein: CASSYLLAGATDTQYF.

This clonotype was found a few times. V is TRBV20-1 and J is TRBJ1-1; no clear D gene. Per the germline V gene, CDR1 is DFQATT and CDR2 is SNEGSKA (reference sequence). The CDR3 covers 13 residues. V was pared by 6 bases and J by 7 bases, with 18 bases between. Written as DNA, the CDR3 is TGCAGTGCCCGTCCCGGGCCTTTTGATGAAGCTTTCTTT. Translation: CSARPGPFDEAFF.

J is TRBJ2-5 and V is TRBV3-1; 7 nucleotides agree with TRBD2. In germline, CDR1 is LGHDT, CDR2 YNNKEL (reference sequence). With V trimmed by 0 bases and J by 5 bases, 12 bases remained unmatched. The CDR3 is 17 residues long. The DNA for the CDR3 is TGTGCCAGCAGCCAAGACGGGTCCGGACTAGGACGTGAGACCCAGTACTTC. Its translation is CASSQDGSGLGRETQYF.

The chain uses TRBV12-3 or TRBV12-4 and TRBJ1-4, with TRBD1 as a possible D gene (5 bases). The CDR3 consists of 15 residues. V was shortened by 5 bases and J by 0 bases, with 10 bases between the two germline ends. CDR3: CASSPDTATNEKLFF. CDR3 in DNA: TGTGCCAGCAGTCCGGACACTGCAACTAATGAAAAACTGTTTTTT.

This chain links TRBV18 with TRBJ2-5, with 7 bases matching TRBD1. The J call may be in error: the DNA end matches TRBJ2-7 better. This CDR3 is built from 14 residues. CDR1 and CDR2 (germline): KGHSH, LQKENI. This CDR3 is CASSLATGSYEQYF. CDR3 nucleotides: TGTGCCAGCTCACTTGCGACAGGGTCCTACGAGCAGTACTTC.

The gene calls are TRBV5-6 and TRBJ1-2; the D gene is possibly TRBD1 (5 bases). CDR3 length equals 15 residues. Per germline, CDR1 SGHDT and CDR2 YYEEEE. The ends were cut back, 2 bases at V and 0 bases at J, with 11 bases in the middle. The CDR3 reads CASSFGRGTNYGYTF. CDR3 coding DNA: TGTGCCAGCAGCTTCGGACGGGGGACTAACTATGGCTACACCTTC. Full variable domain (outside the CDR3, taken from reference TRBV5-6 and TRBJ1-2): DAGVTQSPTHLIKTRGQQVTLRCSPKSGHDTVSWYQQALGQGPQFIFQYYEEEERQRGNFPDRFSGHQFPNYSSELNVNALLLGDSALYLCASSFGRGTNYGYTFGSGTRLTVV.

Regarding this clonotype: The CDR3 end shows no conserved phenylalanine or tryptophan, and so a read error is likely. The V and J genes are TRBV20-1 and TRBJ2-5; tentatively, D is TRBD2 (5 bases). Trimming stripped 5 bases from V and 4 bases from J, with 11 bases between. The CDR3 is 12 amino acids. Germline CDR1 is DFQATT and CDR2 is SNEGSKA (reference sequence). The chain's CDR3 is CSALAAAETQYL. The CDR3 region has the DNA TGCAGTGCTCTGGCAGCGGCAGAGACCCAGTACCTC.

The J gene is TRBJ2-2, the V gene TRBV9; D not certain. The germline V gene has CDR1 SGDLS and CDR2 YYNGEE. The CDR3 sequence is 13 residues long. Between the trimmed V and J ends, which lost 4 bases and 5 bases, there was a span of 9 bases. CDR3 DNA sequence: TGTGCCAGCAGCCAGCTGGGTACCGGGGAGCTGTTTTTT. It codes for CASSQLGTGELFF.

This clonotype was seen more than once but under ten times. The rearrangement joins TRBV7-9 to TRBJ2-7; 10 bases match TRBD1. The CDR3 covers 15 residues. Looked up from germline, CDR1 is SEHNR and CDR2 is FQNEAQ (reference sequence). V lost 5 bases and J lost 3; bases outside the gene matches: 7. Here the CDR3 DNA reads TGTGCCAGCAGCCGGACGGGACAGGGGTACTACGAGCAGTACTTC. Its protein is CASSRTGQGYYEQYF. Full variable domain (remainder filled in from reference TRBV7-9 and TRBJ2-7): DTGVSQNPRHKITKRGQNVTFRCDPISEHNRLYWYRQTLGQGPEFLTYFQNEAQLEKSRLLSDRFSAERPKGSFSTLEIQRTEQGDSAMYLCASSRTGQGYYEQYFGPGTRLTVT.

This clonotype was counted a few times. This rearrangement joins TRBV25-1 to TRBJ2-5, with 8 nucleotides matching TRBD2. The J segment lost 1 base and the V segment lost 4 bases, leaving 2 bases of the junction unmatched. This CDR3 is built from 14 residues. Germline CDR1 is MGHDK and CDR2 is SYGVNS. The CDR3: CASSVAGFQETQYF. CDR3 nucleotides: TGTGCCAGCAGTGTAGCGGGGTTCCAAGAGACCCAGTACTTC.

The chain is built from TRBV13 and TRBJ2-1; 7 bases agree with TRBD2. In germline, CDR1 is PRHDT, CDR2 FYEKMQ (reference sequence). This CDR3 has 15 amino acids. V lost 5 bases and J lost 3; bases outside the gene matches: 7. CDR3 loop: CASSRTSAGYNEQFF. CDR3 nucleotide sequence: TGTGCCAGCAGCCGTACTAGCGCTGGCTACAATGAGCAGTTCTTC.

This clonotype has just a few counts. The J gene is TRBJ2-5, the V gene TRBV20-1; D is perhaps TRBD1 or TRBD2 (5 bases each). This CDR3 comprises 15 residues. Germline V gene data show CDR1 as DFQATT and CDR2 as SNEGSKA (reference sequence). V lost 0 bases and J 5 bases, leaving 16 bases between the germline ends. In DNA, the CDR3 is TGCAGTGCTAGAGATAGTAGGGACGGGCAGGAGACCCAGTACTTC. Amino acid sequence: CSARDSRDGQETQYF.

Here the CDR3 reads CASSRRGDSSYEQYF. CDR3 in DNA: TGTGCCAGCAGTCGTCGAGGGGACAGTAGCTACGAGCAGTACTTC. The rearrangement joins TRBV6-6 to TRBJ2-7, with TRBD1 matching 7 bases. J lost 3 bases, V lost 5 bases, and 10 bases had no gene match. Germline V CDR1 and CDR2: MNHNY, SVGAGI (reference sequence). The CDR3 has 15 residues.

This chain links TRBV12-3 or TRBV12-4 with TRBJ2-3; D call uncertain. V lost 4 bases and J lost 1, with 9 bases in between. The CDR3 length is 14 residues. The CDR3 spells CASSSLLGTDTQYF. CDR3 coding DNA: TGTGCCAGCAGTTCCCTGCTGGGCACAGATACGCAGTATTTT.

This clonotype was detected only a few times. In nucleotides, the CDR3 is TGTGCCAGCAGCAACGGAGGGGGCCGGGGGAGGGAGACCCAGTACTTC. This translates into CASSNGGGRGRETQYF. This chain uses TRBV7-2 with TRBJ2-5; D perhaps matches TRBD1 (7 bases). Per germline, CDR1 SGHTA and CDR2 FQGNSA. V was clipped by 5 bases and J by 5 bases, with 21 bases between them. The CDR3 consists of 16 residues.